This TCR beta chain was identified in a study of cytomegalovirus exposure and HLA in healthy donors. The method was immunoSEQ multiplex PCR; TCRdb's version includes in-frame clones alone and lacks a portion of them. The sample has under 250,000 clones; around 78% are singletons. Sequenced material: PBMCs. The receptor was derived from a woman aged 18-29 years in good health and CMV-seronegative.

The CDR3 protein is CASSVVTGGGYTF. Here the CDR3 DNA reads TGTGCCAGCAGCGTAGTTACAGGGGGTGGCTACACCTTC. V is TRBV9 and J is TRBJ1-2; TRBD1 aligns across 8 bases. The CDR3 loop spans 13 amino acids. Germline V gives CDR1 SGDLS, CDR2 YYNGEE. Losses at the gene ends were 0 bases for V and 7 bases for J; bases not matched to a gene: 2.